One and the same sample provided the 5 T cell receptor beta chains below, sequenced in a study of T cells in Graves' hyperthyroidism and ophthalmopathy. Amplification yielded TCR beta CDR3 regions, with RNA transcripts as the source. The HTBI primer set served for first-round RT-PCR of the TCR CDR3. TCRdb used MiXCR to reprocess the multiplex PCR reads, holding one entry per CDR3 protein. This sample yields 500,000 or so distinct CDR3 sequences, of which 15% to 20% are seen a single time; 25% to 30% belongs to the top ten. Sequenced material: blood. Receptors were obtained from a woman in her 30s with Graves' ophthalmopathy.

This clonotype was seen a handful of times. This may arise from a read error, as a much more abundant clone is one base away. This chain joins TRBV2 and TRBJ2-1; D gene uncertain. CDR1 and CDR2 (germline): SNHLY, FYNNEI. This CDR3 has 17 residues. Deletions cut 10 bases from V and 0 bases from J, with 22 bases between. The CDR3 bases are TGTGCCAACACCCAGGTAACGGCACCCAGCTCCTACAATGAGCAGTTCTTC. As protein: CANTQVTAPSSYNEQFF.

At least ten counts were recorded for this clonotype. The chain has TRBV29-1 and TRBJ2-7, with TRBD1 matching 7 bases. Germline V CDR1 and CDR2: SQVTM, ANQGSEA. The CDR3 contains 13 residues. With V trimmed by 5 bases and J by 6 bases, 10 bases remained unmatched. Here the CDR3 DNA reads TGCAGCGTTTACCATGAGGGGGCCAGCGAGCAGTACTTC. Encoded protein: CSVYHEGASEQYF.

The chain joins TRBV9 to TRBJ2-7, with D unresolved. The CDR3 totals 15 residues. Trimming took off 0 bases at V and 6 bases at J, with 16 bases between the two ends. The germline V gene encodes CDR1 SGDLS and CDR2 YYNGEE. CDR3 coding DNA: TGTGCCAGCAGCGTAGAGGCAGGTTTAGTGGGCGAGCAGTACTTC. Its protein product is CASSVEAGLVGEQYF.

The V call is TRBV6-5, the J call TRBJ1-3, with D uncertain. CDR1 is MNHEY, CDR2 SVGAGI, per germline. CDR3 length: 14 amino acids. Trimming pared 2 bases from V and 1 base from J, leaving 6 bases between. The DNA for the CDR3 is TGTGCCAGCAGTTACCGTCGATCTGGAAACACCATATATTTT. Protein product: CASSYRRSGNTIYF.

As to this clonotype: It is unclear where the CDR3 begins or ends on the DNA, so no DNA is shown, and the CDR3 is as TCRdb lists it. The chain joins TRBV5-1 to TRBJ1-6; the table's D gene call, TRBD1, was not cross checked with the DNA. Germline V gene data show CDR1 as SGHRS and CDR2 as YFSETQ. Inclusive of both ends, the CDR3 amounts to 22 amino acids. The chain's CDR3 is CASSLVGREYEQYFGPGSPLHF.